Following are 14 T cell receptor beta chains from one sample sequenced in a study of graft-versus-host responses after intestinal transplantation. Irradiated, violet-dye-labeled stimulator cells, about 200,000 in number, were plated with about 200,000 CFSE-labeled responder cells. Measured with immunoSEQ multiplex PCR; TCRdb has only the in-frame clones, and not every one. The sample lists 5,000 to 6,500 clones; 30% to 40% were seen once. The source was alloreactive CD8+ T cells from a mixed lymphocyte reaction culture, collected before intestinal transplant. The sample's subset: CFSE-low proliferating T cells sorted from roughly 6-day pre-transplant mixed lymphocyte reaction (GvH or HvG direction). These receptors were collected from a human patient who received an intestinal transplant.

The genes are TRBV7-9 and TRBJ2-3, with 7 nucleotides matching TRBD2. The CDR3 totals 17 residues. Germline trimming cut 4 bases from V and 2 bases from J; bases unmatched to any gene: 12. CDR1 SEHNR and CDR2 FQNEAQ come from the germline V gene (reference sequence). CDR3 residues: CASSSPTSSGATDTQYF. The DNA of the CDR3 is TGTGCCAGCAGCTCTCCCACTAGCAGCGGGGCCACAGATACGCAGTATTTT.

The chain recombines TRBV2 with TRBJ2-7; the D gene is possibly TRBD1 (5 bases). Trimming left V 8 bases short and J 3 bases short, with 14 bases between. The germline V gene encodes CDR1 SNHLY and CDR2 FYNNEI. The length of the CDR3 is 13 residues. CDR3 DNA: TGTGCCAGCCTAATTTGGGGCTACTACGAGCAGTACTTC. It translates to CASLIWGYYEQYF.

The chain joins TRBV1 to TRBJ2-7; TRBD1, as called in the table, went unchecked against the DNA. TRBV1 counts as a pseudogene. The CDR3 has 13 residues. In DNA form, the CDR3 reads TGCACCAGCAGCCAAGTTGCAAGGGGGGAGCAGTACTTC. Protein product: CTSSQVARGEQYF.

This clone is termed medium-sized (0.01 to 0.1%). The chain has TRBV27 and TRBJ2-7; tentatively, D is TRBD1 (6 bases). V lost 5 bases, J lost 3 bases, and 14 bases lay in between. This CDR3 has 14 residues. CDR1 is MNHEY, CDR2 SMNVEV, per germline (reference sequence). Written as DNA, the CDR3 is TGTGCCAGCAGTAGCAGGGGCACTAACTACGAGCAGTACTTC. Translated, it gives CASSSRGTNYEQYF.

This clone was counted a few times. This rearrangement joins TRBV15 to TRBJ1-5; D unclear. V was shortened by 1 base and J by 3 bases, with 10 bases between the two germline ends. The V gene's germline CDR1 is LNHNV and CDR2 YYDKDF (reference sequence). This CDR3 comprises 15 residues. CDR3 amino acids: CATSRAGGHNQPQHF. As DNA, the CDR3 is TGTGCCACCAGCAGAGCGGGCGGGCACAATCAGCCCCAGCATTTT. Full variable domain (remainder filled in from reference TRBV15 and TRBJ1-5): DAMVIQNPRYQVTQFGKPVTLSCSQTLNHNVMYWYQQKSSQAPKLLFHYYDKDFNNEADTPDNFQSRRPNTSFCFLDIRSPGLGDTAMYLCATSRAGGHNQPQHFGDGTRLSIL.

The gene calls are TRBV5-1 and TRBJ2-7; maybe TRBD1 (6 bases). The CDR3 is 15 residues long. V was trimmed by 0 bases and J by 0 bases, leaving 10 bases between them. Germline-derived CDR1 and CDR2 are SGHRS and YFSETQ. This CDR3 is CASSLVTGSSYEQYF. For the CDR3, the DNA is TGCGCCAGCAGCTTGGTCACAGGGAGCTCCTACGAGCAGTACTTC.

The J gene is TRBJ2-1, the V gene TRBV29-1, with D perhaps TRBD2 (6 bases). The CDR3 runs 12 residues. CDR1 SQVTM and CDR2 ANQGSEA come from the germline V gene. V gave up 7 bases and J gave up 2 bases, with 9 bases separating them. The CDR3 is CSALAAYNEQFF. CDR3 DNA: TGCAGCGCGTTAGCGGCCTACAATGAGCAGTTCTTC.

Comments on this clone: Other DNA variants within this sample encode the same CDR3. The chain employs TRBV7-9 and TRBJ2-7; D is possibly TRBD2 (6 bases). The CDR3 sequence is 13 residues long. Germline assignment: CDR1 SEHNR and CDR2 FQNEAQ (reference sequence). The germline V and J ends were trimmed by 4 bases and 0 bases, with 7 bases remaining between them. The CDR3 bases are TGTGCCAGCAGCTCGGGGGTCTCCTACGAGCAGTACTTC. Protein: CASSSGVSYEQYF.

This sequence joins TRBV11-3 and TRBJ2-7; D remains unclear. The CDR3 length is 12 residues. CDR1 is SGHNT and CDR2 is YENEEA in the germline V gene. V lost 9 bases, J lost 0 bases, and 9 bases lay in between. The CDR3 is CASSQSSYEQYF. The CDR3 DNA is TGTGCCAGTTCACAGAGCTCCTACGAGCAGTACTTC.

In its sample, this clone ranks as medium-sized. V usage is TRBV4-1 and J usage is TRBJ1-2; 7 bases fit TRBD1. CDR1 MGHRA and CDR2 YSYEKL come from the germline V gene. This CDR3 has 15 amino acids. The trim removed 2 bases at V and 2 bases at J, leaving 5 bases unmatched. The CDR3 sequence is CASSQPGTENYGYTF. The CDR3 DNA follows: TGCGCCAGCAGCCAACCCGGGACAGAGAACTATGGCTACACCTTC.

The rearrangement uses TRBV7-9 and TRBJ2-1; D perhaps matches TRBD2 (6 bases). The germline V and J ends were trimmed by 0 bases and 9 bases, with 9 bases remaining between them. CDR3 length: 13 residues. CDR1 is SEHNR and CDR2 is FQNEAQ in the germline V gene (reference sequence). CDR3 nucleotides: TGTGCCAGCAGCTTAGCGGTGGAGGGTGAGCAGTTCTTC. Protein product: CASSLAVEGEQFF.

By frequency in the sample, this clone is medium-sized (0.01 to 0.1%). This chain links TRBV4-2 with TRBJ2-2; 13 bases are shared with TRBD2. Germline V gene data show CDR1 as LGHNA and CDR2 as YNFKEQ. This CDR3 has 18 amino acids. Trimming removed 0 bases from V and 2 bases from J; junction bases left unmatched: 3. CDR3 protein: CASSQDGTSGVNTGELFF. The DNA of the CDR3 is TGTGCCAGCAGCCAAGACGGGACTAGCGGGGTAAACACCGGGGAGCTGTTTTTT.

The CDR3 coding sequence is TGTGCCAGCAGCTTTAGTGGACATTTCTACGAGCAGTACTTC. This codes for CASSFSGHFYEQYF. This chain links TRBV7-9 with TRBJ2-7, with D possibly TRBD1 on 5 matching bases. Per the germline V gene, CDR1 is SEHNR and CDR2 is FQNEAQ (reference sequence). Trimming stripped 3 bases from V and 3 bases from J, with 12 bases between. CDR3 length equals 14 residues.

Here the CDR3 reads CASSVYLQGGYNEQFF. In nucleotides, the CDR3 is TGCGCCAGCAGCGTGTATTTACAGGGGGGGTACAATGAGCAGTTCTTC. The V call is TRBV5-1, the J call TRBJ2-1; D may be TRBD1 (8 bases). Trimming pared 4 bases from V and 4 bases from J, leaving 18 bases between. The CDR3 runs 16 residues. The germline gives CDR1 SGHRS, CDR2 YFSETQ.